This T cell receptor (beta chain) derives from a study of tumor and adjacent non-tumor tissue in lung cancer. Study overall: Each sample yielded around 4.2 million productive TCRbeta reads on average.

This sample's RNA came from whole unsorted tissue. This non-tumor lung sample came from over 3 cm beyond the tumor edge. A modified ARM-PCR protocol with three rounds of nested PCR amplified TCRbeta. In TCRdb, the multiplex PCR reads were re-called with MiXCR into one record per CDR3 protein. The sample comprises some 70,000 distinct CDR3 sequences, about two thirds of which are singletons, and around a quarter rests with the top ten. Concerning this clonotype itself: Its antigen is as yet unknown.

Broader study findings: Tumor tissue had significantly higher TCR diversity than normal lung. In normal lung, the top 100 clones were significantly more dominant than in tumor.

Per the germline V gene, CDR1 is MDHEN and CDR2 is SYDVKM. V was trimmed by 11 bases and J by 0 bases, leaving 17 bases between them. The CDR3 contains 15 residues. The sequencing sample was made of distant non-tumor lung tissue. The chain has TRBV28 and TRBJ1-3; D possibly corresponds to TRBD1 (5 bases). The origin of this receptor is a woman aged 50 to 65 with non-small cell lung cancer. CDR3 DNA: TGTGCCGGCACTCGTGGGACCAGCTCTGGAAACACCATATATTTT. Translated: CAGTRGTSSGNTIYF.